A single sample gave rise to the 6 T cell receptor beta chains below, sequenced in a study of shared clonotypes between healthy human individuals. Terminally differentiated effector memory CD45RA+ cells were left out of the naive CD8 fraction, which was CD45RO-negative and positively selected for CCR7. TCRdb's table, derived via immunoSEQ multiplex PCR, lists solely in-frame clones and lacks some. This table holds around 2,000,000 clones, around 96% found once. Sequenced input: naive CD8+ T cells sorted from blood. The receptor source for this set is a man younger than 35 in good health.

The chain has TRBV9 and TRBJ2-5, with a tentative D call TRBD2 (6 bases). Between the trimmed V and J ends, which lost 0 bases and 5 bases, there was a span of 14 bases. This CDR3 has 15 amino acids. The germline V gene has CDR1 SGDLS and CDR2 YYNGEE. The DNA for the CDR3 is TGTGCCAGCAGCGTAGGGACCGAAAGCGGGGAGACCCAGTACTTC. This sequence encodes CASSVGTESGETQYF.

The CDR3: CASSQEGVTGVNTEAFF. The CDR3 DNA sequence: TGCGCCAGCAGCCAAGAAGGAGTGACAGGGGTGAACACTGAAGCTTTCTTT. The rearrangement joins TRBV4-3 to TRBJ1-1; the match to TRBD1 covers 8 bases. The germline V gene has CDR1 LGHNA and CDR2 YSLEER. CDR3 size: 17 residues. The V gene end was trimmed by 0 bases and the J gene end by 0 bases; junction bases not matched to a gene: 6.

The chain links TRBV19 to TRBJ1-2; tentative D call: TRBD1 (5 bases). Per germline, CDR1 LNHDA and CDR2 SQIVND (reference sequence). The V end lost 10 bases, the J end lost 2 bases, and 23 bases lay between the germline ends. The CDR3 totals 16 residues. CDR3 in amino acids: CAISEDLLPGNYGYTF. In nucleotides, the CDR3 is TGTGCCATTTCCGAAGACCTTCTGCCAGGGAACTATGGCTACACCTTC.

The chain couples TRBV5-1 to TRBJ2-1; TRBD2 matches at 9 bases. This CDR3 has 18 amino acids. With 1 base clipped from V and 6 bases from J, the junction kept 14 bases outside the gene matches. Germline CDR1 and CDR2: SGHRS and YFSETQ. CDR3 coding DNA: TGCGCCAGCAGCTTGTTCGCTAGCGGGGTCCTAGAGATCAATGAGCAGTTCTTC. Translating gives CASSLFASGVLEINEQFF.

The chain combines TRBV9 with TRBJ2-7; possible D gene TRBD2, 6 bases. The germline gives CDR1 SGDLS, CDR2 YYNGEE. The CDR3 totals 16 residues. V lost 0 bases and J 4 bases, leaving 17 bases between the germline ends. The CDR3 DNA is TGTGCCAGCAGCGTAGATGGCAGCCTCGGGGGTTACGAGCAGTACTTC. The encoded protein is CASSVDGSLGGYEQYF. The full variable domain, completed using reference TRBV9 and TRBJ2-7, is DSGVTQTPKHLITATGQRVTLRCSPRSGDLSVYWYQQSLDQGLQFLIQYYNGEERAKGNILERFSAQQFPDLHSELNLSSLELGDSALYFCASSVDGSLGGYEQYFGPGTRLTVT.

CDR3 in DNA: TGTGCCAGCAGTTACCGGACAGGGGAATATAACTATGGCTACACCTTC. It codes for CASSYRTGEYNYGYTF. J is TRBJ1-2 and V is TRBV6-5; 9 bases are a match to TRBD1. With 2 bases clipped from V and 1 base from J, the junction kept 5 bases outside the gene matches. CDR1 and CDR2 from the germline V gene are MNHEY and SVGAGI. CDR3 length equals 16 residues.